This T cell receptor beta chain was retrieved from a study of blood T cell repertoires in COVID-19. Study details: Some COVID-19 samples were acute and others convalescent; all came from the United States, Italy and Spain. Nucleic acid was either cDNA or gDNA, and it came from T cells, B-cell-depleted T cells, or PBMCs.

V dropped 0 bases and J dropped 6 bases, with 18 bases sitting between them. This CDR3 contains 16 residues. The germline V gene has CDR1 MNHEY and CDR2 SVGAGI. Participants, about 18 to 90 years old, spanned fewer than 25 US areas. Recovery among Cohort 3 donors was established by two negative PCRs, clearance, or symptom resolution. Sequencing was performed with immunoSEQ multiplex PCR; in TCRdb, only in-frame clones are kept and a portion is missing. The repertoire has roughly 180,000 clones, around 80% of them found once; the top ten carry 10% to 15%. This clone was recorded only once. Material for sequencing was PBMCs or T cells enriched from blood (not recorded which). The chain has TRBV6-5 and TRBJ2-7, with D perhaps TRBD1 (7 bases). This TCR was sampled from a woman aged 60-70 years who had recovered from COVID-19. The CDR3 DNA follows: TGTGCCAGCAGTTACTCCTGGACAGGCGGGGCGGTCGAGCAGTACTTC. Its protein product is CASSYSWTGGAVEQYF.